The sequence of this T cell receptor beta chain was determined in a study of OX40 agonist ivuxolimab in advanced cancers. Study as a whole: Clinicians treated patients with ivuxolimab, an agonistic anti-OX40 (CD134) antibody.

The assay was immunoSEQ multiplex PCR, and TCRdb's table has in-frame clones only and misses some. The table includes 55,000 to 80,000 clones, roughly nine tenths detected once. This CDR3 is built from 13 residues. The V and J ends lost 5 bases and 4 bases respectively, with 9 bases between them. CDR1 is LNHNV, CDR2 YYDKDF, per germline (reference sequence). The origin of this receptor is an adult with an advanced solid tumor such as melanoma, head and neck, liver or kidney cancer. The chain combines TRBV15 with TRBJ1-5; D is uncertain. Sequences were derived from CD4+ or CD8+ T cells sorted from blood, sampled in a trial of the OX40 agonist ivuxolimab. The CDR3 here is CATSPDWNQPQHF. For the CDR3, the DNA is TGTGCCACCAGCCCTGACTGGAATCAGCCCCAGCATTTT.